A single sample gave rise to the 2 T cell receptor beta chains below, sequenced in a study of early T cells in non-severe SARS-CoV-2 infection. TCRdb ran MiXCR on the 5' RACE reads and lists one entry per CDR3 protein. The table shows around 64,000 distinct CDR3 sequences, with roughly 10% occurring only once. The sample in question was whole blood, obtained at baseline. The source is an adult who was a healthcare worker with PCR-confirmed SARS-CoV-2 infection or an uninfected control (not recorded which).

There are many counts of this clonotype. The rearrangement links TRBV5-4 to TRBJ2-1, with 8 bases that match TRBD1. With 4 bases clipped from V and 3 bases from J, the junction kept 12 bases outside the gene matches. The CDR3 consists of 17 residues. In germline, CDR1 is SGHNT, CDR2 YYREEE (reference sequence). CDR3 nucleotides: TGTGCCAGCAGCCCGCCGCCAAGGACAGGGAGCTACAATGAGCAGTTCTTC. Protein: CASSPPPRTGSYNEQFF.

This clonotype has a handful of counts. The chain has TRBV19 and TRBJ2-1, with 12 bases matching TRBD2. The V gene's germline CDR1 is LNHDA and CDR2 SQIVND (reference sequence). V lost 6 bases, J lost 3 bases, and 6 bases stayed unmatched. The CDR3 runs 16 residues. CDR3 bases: TGTGCCAGTAGGCCGACTAGCGGGAGCCTCTACAATGAGCAGTTCTTC. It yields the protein CASRPTSGSLYNEQFF. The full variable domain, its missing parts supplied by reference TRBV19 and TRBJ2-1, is DGGITQSPKYLFRKEGQNVTLSCEQNLNHDAMYWYRQDPGQGLRLIYYSQIVNDFQKGDIAEGYSVSREKKESFPLTVTSAQKNPTAFYLCASRPTSGSLYNEQFFGPGTRLTVL.